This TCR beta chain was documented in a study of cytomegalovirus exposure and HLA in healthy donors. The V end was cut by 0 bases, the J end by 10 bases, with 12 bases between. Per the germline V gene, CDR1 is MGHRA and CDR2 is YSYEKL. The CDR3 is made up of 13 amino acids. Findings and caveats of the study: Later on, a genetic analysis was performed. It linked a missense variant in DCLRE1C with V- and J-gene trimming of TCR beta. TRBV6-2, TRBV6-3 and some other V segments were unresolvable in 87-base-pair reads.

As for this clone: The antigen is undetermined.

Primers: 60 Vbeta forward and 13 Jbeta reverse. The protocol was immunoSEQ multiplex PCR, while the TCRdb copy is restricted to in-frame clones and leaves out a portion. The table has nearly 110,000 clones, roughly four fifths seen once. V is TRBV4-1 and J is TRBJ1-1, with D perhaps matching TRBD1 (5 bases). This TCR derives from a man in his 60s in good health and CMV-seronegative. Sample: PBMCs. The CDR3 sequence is CASSQDLRGGAFF. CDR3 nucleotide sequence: TGCGCCAGCAGCCAAGATCTGCGGGGGGGAGCTTTCTTT.